Below, 4 T cell receptor beta chains from the same sample are listed, as sequenced in a study of cytomegalovirus exposure and HLA in healthy donors. 13 Jbeta primers and 60 Vbeta primers were used for the PCR. The table came from immunoSEQ multiplex PCR; TCRdb's copy has only in-frame clones and leaves some out. Altogether 160,000 or so clones are present, 84% being singletons, with the ten largest covering 1%. Specimen: PBMCs. These receptors were taken from a man aged 25-40 years in good health and CMV-seronegative.

For this clone: The same CDR3 also results from other DNA sequences found in this sample. V is TRBV10-3 and J is TRBJ1-4, with 8 bases matching TRBD1. The CDR3 covers 13 residues. Germline V gene sequence: CDR1 ENHRY, CDR2 SYGVKD. Trimming cost V 6 bases and J 6 bases; bases outside gene matches: 3. In DNA form, the CDR3 reads TGTGCCATCAGAGAGACAGGGGATGAAAAACTGTTTTTT. This gives the protein CAIRETGDEKLFF.

The V call is TRBV5-1, the J call TRBJ1-1; D unresolved. The germline V gene encodes CDR1 SGHRS and CDR2 YFSETQ. The CDR3 is 14 residues long. The germline V and J ends were trimmed by 0 bases and 3 bases, with 9 bases remaining between them. The CDR3 DNA follows: TGCGCCAGCAGCTTGGGAGGGAAGGACACTGAAGCTTTCTTT. This gives the protein CASSLGGKDTEAFF.

This chain links TRBV4-1 with TRBJ2-4, with D possibly matching TRBD2 (6 bases). V gave up 1 base and J gave up 5 bases, with 12 bases separating them. From germline, CDR1 is MGHRA and CDR2 YSYEKL. The CDR3 is 15 residues long. In DNA, the CDR3 is TGCGCCAGCAGCCAAGTAGGCCTAGCGCAAAACATTCAGTACTTC. Protein product: CASSQVGLAQNIQYF.

The J gene is TRBJ2-3, the V gene TRBV4-2, with 7 bases aligning to TRBD2. The CDR3 is made up of 17 amino acids. CDR1 LGHNA and CDR2 YNFKEQ come from the germline V gene. J was trimmed by 6 bases and V by 0 bases; bases with no gene match: 12. Here the CDR3 reads CASSQDNARSGADTQYF. DNA of the CDR3: TGTGCCAGCAGCCAAGATAACGCTCGGAGCGGGGCGGATACGCAGTATTTT.